Each of the 25 T cell receptor beta chains below was sequenced from the same sample in a study of graft-versus-host responses after intestinal transplantation. Profiled with immunoSEQ multiplex PCR; TCRdb holds only in-frame clones, not every one. The sample lists about 110,000 clones, around 92% seen once, with less than 1.5% in the top ten. These receptors lack a known antigen. This specimen was unstimulated CD8+ T cells sorted from spleen or lymph node cells, taken before transplant. Receptor source: a human donor who was the organ donor for an intestinal transplant.

This clone has only one observation. V is TRBV5-1 and J is TRBJ2-5, with D possibly being TRBD1 or TRBD2 (5 bases each). V gave up 3 bases and J gave up 3 bases, with 12 bases separating them. This CDR3 spans 14 amino acids. CDR1 is SGHRS, CDR2 YFSETQ, per germline. CDR3: CASSSGRDEETQYF. In nucleotides, the CDR3 is TGCGCCAGCAGCTCGGGCAGGGACGAAGAGACCCAGTACTTC.

The J gene is TRBJ2-3, the V gene TRBV19; TRBD2 agrees at 9 bases. The CDR3 consists of 15 residues. V was pared by 8 bases and J by 0 bases, with 6 bases of the junction left unmatched. CDR1 and CDR2 from the germline V gene are LNHDA and SQIVND (reference sequence). CDR3 amino acids: CASQELAGSTDTQYF. The CDR3 DNA is TGTGCCAGTCAAGAACTAGCGGGTAGCACAGATACGCAGTATTTT.

The chain combines TRBV10-1 with TRBJ2-3; TRBD1 matches 11 bases. Germline CDR1 and CDR2: WNHNN and SYGVQD (reference sequence). This CDR3 contains 15 residues. V lost 4 bases and J lost 2; bases outside the gene matches: 2. The CDR3 region is CASSGGQGVTDTQYF. In DNA, the CDR3 is TGCGCCAGCAGTGGGGGACAGGGGGTCACAGATACGCAGTATTTT.

J is TRBJ2-1 and V is TRBV11-2; TRBD1 agrees at 8 bases. Trimming at V came to 5 bases and at J to 9 bases, leaving 15 bases not matched to a gene. Per germline, CDR1 SGHAT and CDR2 FQNNGV. This CDR3 comprises 16 residues. CDR3 protein: CASSALRGPALSEQFF. The CDR3 DNA is TGTGCCAGCAGCGCCCTCAGGGGGCCGGCGTTGAGTGAGCAGTTCTTC.

The chain uses TRBV2 and TRBJ2-3; tentative D call: TRBD2 (5 bases). CDR3 size: 14 residues. Trimming pared 6 bases from V and 2 bases from J, leaving 12 bases between. Germline V lookup: CDR1 SNHLY, CDR2 FYNNEI. CDR3 nucleotide sequence: TGTGCCAGCAGCCTAGCTGATTACACAGATACGCAGTATTTT. This gives the protein CASSLADYTDTQYF.

The chain uses TRBV9 and TRBJ2-7, with 10 nucleotides matching TRBD2. CDR3 length: 13 residues. J lost 12 bases, V lost 0 bases, and 6 bases had no gene match. Germline CDR1 reads SGDLS; CDR2 reads YYNGEE. The CDR3 protein is CASSVGLAGESYF. The CDR3 nucleotides read TGTGCCAGCAGCGTAGGGCTAGCGGGAGAGTCGTACTTC.

This sequence joins TRBV6-6 and TRBJ2-7; tentatively, D is TRBD1 or TRBD2 (5 bases each). This CDR3 comprises 13 residues. CDR1 MNHNY and CDR2 SVGAGI come from the germline V gene (reference sequence). Between the trimmed V and J ends, which lost 4 bases and 5 bases, there was a span of 12 bases. The CDR3: CASSSPSRDEQYF. In DNA, the CDR3 is TGTGCCAGCAGTTCGCCTAGCAGGGACGAGCAGTACTTC.

The rearrangement uses TRBV29-1 and TRBJ2-1; D remains ambiguous. Germline-derived CDR1 and CDR2 are SQVTM and ANQGSEA. V lost 7 bases and J 7 bases, leaving 11 bases between the germline ends. The CDR3 is 11 residues long. The CDR3 region is CSGVSRNEQFF. The CDR3 DNA sequence: TGCAGCGGAGTGTCTCGGAATGAGCAGTTCTTC.

The chain joins TRBV6-5 to TRBJ2-7; D is unresolved. Germline CDR1 and CDR2: MNHEY and SVGAGI. V lost 2 bases to trimming and J lost 6 bases, with 5 bases between them. The CDR3 runs 11 residues. CDR3 DNA: TGTGCCAGCAGTTACGGTACCGAGCAGTACTTC. Its translation is CASSYGTEQYF.

The V and J genes are TRBV6-5 and TRBJ2-1; D is possibly TRBD2 (5 bases). The CDR3 spans 16 residues. The ends were cut back, 0 bases at V and 0 bases at J, with 9 bases in the middle. The germline gives CDR1 MNHEY, CDR2 SVGAGI. In DNA form, the CDR3 reads TGTGCCAGCAGTTACTCAGGGAGTAGCTCCTACAATGAGCAGTTCTTC. Encoded protein: CASSYSGSSSYNEQFF.

This clone was seen a handful of times. The J gene is TRBJ2-1, the V gene TRBV10-3; 14 bases are shared with TRBD2. Germline CDR1 reads ENHRY; CDR2 reads SYGVKD. The V segment lost 8 bases and the J segment 6 bases; nucleotides outside the gene matches: 9. The CDR3 length is 16 residues. Here the CDR3 reads CAIGEPGTSGSNEQFF. CDR3 nucleotide sequence: TGTGCCATCGGGGAACCCGGGACTAGCGGGAGCAATGAGCAGTTCTTC.

A note on this clone: Other DNA sequences from this sample encode an identical CDR3 as well. This chain uses TRBV7-9 with TRBJ1-3; TRBD1 is a possible D gene (5 bases). The CDR3 sequence is 14 residues long. Germline V lookup: CDR1 SEHNR, CDR2 FQNEAQ (reference sequence). The V gene lost 5 bases and the J gene lost 0 bases, with 8 bases spanning the gap. CDR3 nucleotide sequence: TGTGCCAGCAGCGACAGCCTCTCTGGAAACACCATATATTTT. The encoded protein is CASSDSLSGNTIYF.

V is TRBV30 and J is TRBJ1-2, with 7 bases matching TRBD1. V was pared by 2 bases and J by 8 bases, with 5 bases of the junction left unmatched. From germline, CDR1 is GTSNPN and CDR2 SVGIG (reference sequence). This CDR3 spans 12 amino acids. The CDR3 region is CAWSPDREGYTF. For the CDR3, the DNA is TGTGCCTGGAGTCCCGACAGGGAGGGCTACACCTTC. Variable domain in full (rest from reference TRBV30 and TRBJ1-2): SQTIHQWPATLVQPVGSPLSLECTVEGTSNPNLYWYRQAAGRGLQLLFYSVGIGQISSEVPQNLSASRPQDRQFILSSKKLLLSDSGFYLCAWSPDREGYTFGSGTRLTVV.

The chain recombines TRBV6-1 with TRBJ2-1; possible D gene TRBD2, 5 bases. Trimming stripped 4 bases from V and 0 bases from J, with 7 bases between. The CDR3 spans 14 residues. Per the germline V gene, CDR1 is MNHNS and CDR2 is SASEGT. In DNA form, the CDR3 reads TGTGCCAGCAGTGGAGGGAGCTCCTACAATGAGCAGTTCTTC. This translates into CASSGGSSYNEQFF.

This chain connects TRBV30 to TRBJ2-7; 11 bases fit TRBD2. CDR1 GTSNPN and CDR2 SVGIG come from the germline V gene (reference sequence). The CDR3 is 13 amino acids. The junction had 4 bases not matched to a gene; V was cut back by 2 bases and J by 7 bases. CDR3: CAWSTSGRREQYF. In DNA form, the CDR3 reads TGTGCCTGGAGTACTAGCGGGAGACGGGAGCAGTACTTC.

The rearrangement uses TRBV13 and TRBJ2-6, with D uncertain. This CDR3 spans 17 amino acids. Germline V gene data show CDR1 as PRHDT and CDR2 as FYEKMQ (reference sequence). Trimming left V 0 bases short and J 0 bases short, with 9 bases between. CDR3 loop: CASSLGLVISGANVLTF. CDR3 coding DNA: TGTGCCAGCAGCTTAGGACTGGTGATCTCTGGGGCCAACGTCCTGACTTTC.

The chain combines TRBV27 with TRBJ1-5; 7 bases are a match to TRBD1. The germline gives CDR1 MNHEY, CDR2 SMNVEV (reference sequence). The CDR3 is 16 amino acids. V was clipped by 0 bases and J by 4 bases; unmatched bases: 6. Here the CDR3 reads CASSLSGTATNQPQHF. DNA for the CDR3: TGTGCCAGCAGTTTATCGGGGACAGCCACAAATCAGCCCCAGCATTTT.

The chain is built from TRBV19 and TRBJ1-1; D gene unclear. In germline, CDR1 is LNHDA, CDR2 SQIVND (reference sequence). The CDR3 extends over 14 amino acids. The V end was cut by 3 bases, the J end by 7 bases, with 15 bases between. CDR3 bases: TGTGCCAGTAGTATTGATGTCGGCGTCTTTGAAGCTTTCTTT. Encoded protein: CASSIDVGVFEAFF. Together with reference TRBV19 and TRBJ1-1, the CDR3 gives the full variable domain: DGGITQSPKYLFRKEGQNVTLSCEQNLNHDAMYWYRQDPGQGLRLIYYSQIVNDFQKGDIAEGYSVSREKKESFPLTVTSAQKNPTAFYLCASSIDVGVFEAFFGQGTRLTVV.

With regard to this clone: The same CDR3 is also encoded by other DNA sequences in this sample. The J gene is TRBJ2-3, the V gene TRBV18; TRBD1 matches 10 bases. The CDR3 is made up of 15 amino acids. J lost 4 bases, V lost 0 bases, and 1 base had no gene match. Germline loops: CDR1 KGHSH, CDR2 LQKENI. In DNA, the CDR3 is TGTGCCAGCTCACCACCAGGACAGGGGGCAGATACGCAGTATTTT. Protein sequence: CASSPPGQGADTQYF. The full variable domain, in which reference TRBV18 and TRBJ2-3 provide the parts outside the CDR3, is NAGVMQNPRHLVRRRGQEARLRCSPMKGHSHVYWYRQLPEEGLKFMVYLQKENIIDESGMPKERFSAEFPKEGPSILRIQQVVRGDSAAYFCASSPPGQGADTQYFGPGTRLTVL.

The chain recombines TRBV28 with TRBJ2-3; D gene unclear. The CDR3 consists of 17 residues. Trimming took 6 bases from V and 1 from J, leaving 20 bases between them. From germline, CDR1 is MDHEN and CDR2 SYDVKM. In DNA form, the CDR3 reads TGTGCCAGCAGCCATAGGGTCCGGACCGGACGCACAGATACGCAGTATTTT. Encoded protein: CASSHRVRTGRTDTQYF.

This chain joins TRBV9 and TRBJ2-1, with D possibly being TRBD1 (5 bases). The CDR3 consists of 13 residues. V shed 3 bases and J shed 7 bases, with 11 bases lying between them. The germline gives CDR1 SGDLS, CDR2 YYNGEE. The CDR3 reads CASSEGARNEQFF. CDR3 bases: TGTGCCAGCAGCGAAGGGGCAAGGAATGAGCAGTTCTTC.

CDR3 DNA: TGTGCCAGCAGCTTAGTCGGGCGCCCGAATGAAAAACTGTTTTTT. Protein sequence: CASSLVGRPNEKLFF. V is TRBV11-2 and J is TRBJ1-4; D gene unclear. Germline V gives CDR1 SGHAT, CDR2 FQNNGV. V lost 1 base to trimming and J lost 5 bases, with 11 bases between them. The CDR3 covers 15 residues.

The count of this clone is one. The V call is TRBV28, the J call TRBJ1-2, with D uncertain. V gave up 4 bases and J gave up 6 bases, with 3 bases separating them. Germline CDR1 MDHEN, CDR2 SYDVKM. The CDR3 is 10 amino acids. The CDR3 spells CASSSNGYTF. CDR3 DNA: TGTGCCAGCAGTTCGAATGGCTACACCTTC.

The V gene is TRBV4-1, the J gene TRBJ2-4; 9 bases align to TRBD1. CDR1 MGHRA and CDR2 YSYEKL come from the germline V gene. V lost 3 bases and J lost 5; bases outside the gene matches: 5. CDR3 length: 15 amino acids. This CDR3 reads CASSHDRTGENIQYF. The CDR3 nucleotides read TGCGCCAGCAGCCACGATAGGACAGGGGAAAACATTCAGTACTTC.

The genes are TRBV7-2 and TRBJ2-1; D possibly matches TRBD1 or TRBD2 (6 bases each). The CDR3 spans 14 residues. Germline CDR1 reads SGHTA; CDR2 reads FQGNSA. Between the trimmed V and J ends, which lost 5 bases and 3 bases, there was a span of 11 bases. The CDR3 sequence is CASSPGGGYNEQFF. CDR3 nucleotides: TGTGCCAGCAGCCCCGGAGGGGGCTACAATGAGCAGTTCTTC.